The source of this T cell receptor (beta chain) is a study of T cell responses to AZD1222 COVID-19 vaccine. The study's findings and limits: Unmutated variant regions reportedly attract nearly half of all spike-specific TCRs. Seropositive at baseline were only a handful of AZD1222 recipients. In a largely white British group with more females than males, clonal diversity was possibly underestimated. Dominant at 160-218 and 743-854, vaccine-associated CD4 TCRs also spanned spike.

The repertoire was sequenced with immunoSEQ multiplex PCR; TCRdb's copy has only in-frame clones and lacks some. The sample yields 180,000 or so clones, approximately 88% seen once. Trimming stripped 1 base from V and 12 bases from J, with 16 bases between. The CDR3 loop spans 15 amino acids. Germline CDR1 is SGHVS and CDR2 is FQNEAQ. A remark on this clone: Its antigen remains unknown.

This sequence was found in an adult in good health. V and J are TRBV7-8 and TRBJ1-6; D possibly corresponds to TRBD1 (5 bases). The specimen comprised peripheral blood, sampled on day 0 of AZD1222 vaccination. CDR3 loop: CASSLVPGTHLPLHF. The CDR3 nucleotides read TGTGCCAGCAGCTTAGTACCGGGGACCCACCTACCCCTCCACTTT. The whole variable domain, filled in from reference TRBV7-8 and TRBJ1-6, reads GAGVSQSPRYKVAKRGQDVALRCDPISGHVSLFWYQQALGQGPEFLTYFQNEAQLDKSGLPSDRFFAERPEGSVSTLKIQRTQQEDSAVYLCASSLVPGTHLPLHFGNGTRLTVT.